The 19 T cell receptor beta chains below all came from one sample that was sequenced in a study of T cell responses to AZD1222 COVID-19 vaccine. TCRdb's table, derived via immunoSEQ multiplex PCR, lists solely in-frame clones and lacks some. Of around 100,000 clones listed, about nine tenths were seen once; the top ten hold under 20%. The sample in question was peripheral blood, obtained on day 0 of AZD1222 vaccination. Receptor source: an adult in good health.

The chain uses TRBV11-2 and TRBJ2-7, with D unclear. Germline lookup yields CDR1 SGHAT and CDR2 FQNNGV. V shed 2 bases and J shed 4 bases, with 15 bases lying between them. This CDR3 contains 15 residues. Here the CDR3 reads CASSLRPPTAYEQYF. The CDR3 bases are TGTGCCAGCAGCTTACGCCCGCCGACCGCTTACGAGCAGTACTTC.

The CDR3 DNA follows: TGTGCCAGTAGTATCAGTTGGACGGCTGAAGCTTTCTTT. This translates into CASSISWTAEAFF. The V and J genes are TRBV19 and TRBJ1-1, with D unresolved. This CDR3 spans 13 amino acids. V lost 3 bases and J lost 6, with 11 bases in between. Germline values: CDR1 LNHDA, CDR2 SQIVND (reference sequence).

The chain is built from TRBV19 and TRBJ2-7; 8 bases are a match to TRBD1. Losses at the gene ends were 4 bases for V and 0 bases for J; bases not matched to a gene: 5. CDR3 length: 15 amino acids. The germline gives CDR1 LNHDA, CDR2 SQIVND (reference sequence). The CDR3 loop is CASSTSDRGSYEQYF. CDR3 DNA: TGTGCCAGTAGTACCTCCGACAGGGGCTCCTACGAGCAGTACTTC.

The chain links TRBV6-5 to TRBJ1-1; TRBD1 agrees at 9 bases. Germline CDR1 MNHEY, CDR2 SVGAGI. V shed 5 bases and J 2 bases; nucleotides not matched to a gene: 3. The CDR3 totals 14 residues. The CDR3 loop is CASSQDRGNTEAFF. The CDR3 bases are TGTGCCAGCAGTCAGGACAGGGGAAACACTGAAGCTTTCTTT.

The rearrangement joins TRBV18 to TRBJ1-2, with D possibly TRBD1 on 5 matching bases. V lost 0 bases to trimming and J lost 4 bases, with 12 bases between them. Germline V gene data show CDR1 as KGHSH and CDR2 as LQKENI. The CDR3 spans 15 residues. The CDR3 region has the DNA TGTGCCAGCTCACCACCGGGGCCCCGCCGCTATGGCTACACCTTC. It codes for CASSPPGPRRYGYTF.

This sequence joins TRBV20-1 and TRBJ2-7; maybe TRBD1 (5 bases). Trimming pared 3 bases from V and 5 bases from J, leaving 14 bases between. The germline V gene encodes CDR1 DFQATT and CDR2 SNEGSKA (reference sequence). There are 13 residues in the CDR3. This CDR3 reads CSASLTGSNEQYF. CDR3 DNA: TGCAGTGCTAGTCTTACAGGTTCTAACGAGCAGTACTTC.

The chain links TRBV9 to TRBJ2-5, with D possibly TRBD2 on 7 matching bases. Per the germline V gene, CDR1 is SGDLS and CDR2 is YYNGEE. This CDR3 contains 16 residues. The germline V and J ends were trimmed by 4 bases and 5 bases, with 21 bases remaining between them. The CDR3: CASSYLVGGPMETQYF. Written as DNA, the CDR3 is TGTGCCAGCAGCTACCTAGTGGGGGGGCCCATGGAGACCCAGTACTTC.

The chain joins TRBV14 to TRBJ1-2; 7 bases fit TRBD1. The CDR3 is 14 residues long. V lost 4 bases and J lost 5; bases outside the gene matches: 7. Germline V gene lookup returns CDR1 SGHDN and CDR2 FVKESK. The CDR3: CASSRDRAGYGYTF. CDR3 bases: TGTGCCAGCAGCCGCGACAGGGCTGGATATGGCTACACCTTC.

The chain has TRBV2 and TRBJ1-1; D uncertain. Germline assignment: CDR1 SNHLY and CDR2 FYNNEI. The V and J ends lost 2 bases and 6 bases respectively, with 16 bases between them. The CDR3 contains 15 residues. CDR3 region: CASSELRFRAAEAFF. CDR3 DNA: TGTGCCAGCAGTGAATTAAGATTCCGGGCCGCTGAAGCTTTCTTT.

The chain employs TRBV2 and TRBJ2-3, with D perhaps TRBD2 (7 bases). The CDR3 is 15 amino acids. Germline V gene sequence: CDR1 SNHLY, CDR2 FYNNEI. V shed 7 bases and J shed 7 bases, with 21 bases lying between them. The CDR3 protein is CASKVGGGSVHTQYF. CDR3 bases: TGTGCCAGCAAGGTTGGGGGGGGCTCCGTACATACGCAGTATTTT.

The chain carries TRBV2 and TRBJ2-3; 7 bases line up with TRBD2. Germline values: CDR1 SNHLY, CDR2 FYNNEI. The CDR3 has 16 residues. V lost 5 bases to trimming and J lost 1 base; unmatched junction nucleotides: 9. The CDR3 nucleotides are TGTGCCAGCAGTTCACTAGCGAGGGACCGCACAGATACGCAGTATTTT. Translation gives CASSSLARDRTDTQYF.

This clone has just one count. This rearrangement joins TRBV5-4 to TRBJ1-1; the D gene is possibly TRBD1 (5 bases). Germline CDR1 reads SGHNT; CDR2 reads YYREEE (reference sequence). This CDR3 is 16 amino acids long. Trimming cost V 1 base and J 1 base, with 14 bases left between them. CDR3 nucleotide sequence: TGTGCCAGCAGCTTGTCCCCTAGGGACCCGAACACTGAAGCTTTCTTT. It specifies CASSLSPRDPNTEAFF.

The rearrangement uses TRBV11-3 and TRBJ1-3; D might be TRBD1 (5 bases). The V end was cut by 4 bases, the J end by 4 bases, with 14 bases between. The length of the CDR3 is 15 residues. Germline loops: CDR1 SGHNT, CDR2 YENEEA. CDR3 region: CASSSGGRGGNTIYF. In DNA form, the CDR3 reads TGTGCCAGCAGCTCCGGAGGAAGGGGAGGAAACACCATATATTTT.

Worth noting for this clone: An end of the junction does not agree with germline; a read error may underlie this. V usage is TRBV28 and J usage is TRBJ1-1; D call uncertain. CDR1 and CDR2 from the germline V gene are MDHEN and SYDVKM. This CDR3 spans 15 amino acids. The CDR3 spells CASSGIKRMNPEAFF. The CDR3 DNA sequence: TGTGCCAGCTCGGGGATTAAAAGAATGAACCCTGAAGCTTTCTTT.

V gene TRBV5-1 combines with J gene TRBJ2-1; possibly TRBD1 for D (5 bases). Between the trimmed V and J ends, which lost 1 base and 0 bases, there was a span of 8 bases. The CDR3 is 15 amino acids. The germline V gene encodes CDR1 SGHRS and CDR2 YFSETQ. CDR3 loop: CASSLMGPSYNEQFF. The CDR3 DNA reads as TGCGCCAGCAGCTTGATGGGGCCCTCCTACAATGAGCAGTTCTTC.

Details on this clone: The conserved final phenylalanine or tryptophan is absent from the CDR3, which likely points to a read error. V usage is TRBV7-8 and J usage is TRBJ1-6, with D perhaps TRBD1 (5 bases). Germline V gene sequence: CDR1 SGHVS, CDR2 FQNEAQ. V gave up 1 base and J gave up 3 bases, with 10 bases separating them. CDR3 length: 16 residues. The CDR3 here is CASSLGWRGYNSPLHL. The DNA for the CDR3 is TGTGCCAGCAGCTTAGGTTGGAGGGGCTATAATTCACCCCTCCACCTT.

The sample holds a few counts of this clone. CDR3: CASSLTWTGNTGELFF. The CDR3 DNA sequence: TGTGCCAGCAGCTTAACGTGGACAGGCAACACCGGGGAGCTGTTTTTT. V usage is TRBV7-3 and J usage is TRBJ2-2; 7 bases align to TRBD1. From germline, CDR1 is SGHTA and CDR2 FQGTGA. J was trimmed by 2 bases and V by 0 bases; bases with no gene match: 3. This CDR3 comprises 16 residues.

The rearrangement uses TRBV2 and TRBJ1-2; TRBD1 agrees at 8 bases. Germline V gene data show CDR1 as SNHLY and CDR2 as FYNNEI. J gave up 4 bases and V 4 bases, and 14 bases lay outside the gene matches. This CDR3 contains 17 residues. CDR3: CASSALTGAENSYGYTF. The CDR3 DNA reads TGTGCCAGCAGTGCACTGACAGGGGCTGAAAATTCCTATGGCTACACCTTC. Using reference TRBV2 and TRBJ1-2 for the parts outside the CDR3, the full variable domain is EPEVTQTPSHQVTQMGQEVILRCVPISNHLYFYWYRQILGQKVEFLVSFYNNEISEKSEIFDDQFSVERPDGSNFTLKIRSTKLEDSAMYFCASSALTGAENSYGYTFGSGTRLTVV.

As concerns this clone: In this CDR3 the conserved last residue, phenylalanine or tryptophan, is missing, so a read error is likely. V usage is TRBV27 and J usage is TRBJ1-6; D may be TRBD1 (5 bases). CDR3 length: 13 amino acids. CDR1 MNHEY and CDR2 SMNVEV come from the germline V gene (reference sequence). The V end was cut by 2 bases, the J end by 12 bases, with 11 bases between. The CDR3 region is CASSLNEGLPLHL. The CDR3, as DNA: TGTGCCAGCAGTTTAAATGAGGGGTTACCCCTCCACCTT.